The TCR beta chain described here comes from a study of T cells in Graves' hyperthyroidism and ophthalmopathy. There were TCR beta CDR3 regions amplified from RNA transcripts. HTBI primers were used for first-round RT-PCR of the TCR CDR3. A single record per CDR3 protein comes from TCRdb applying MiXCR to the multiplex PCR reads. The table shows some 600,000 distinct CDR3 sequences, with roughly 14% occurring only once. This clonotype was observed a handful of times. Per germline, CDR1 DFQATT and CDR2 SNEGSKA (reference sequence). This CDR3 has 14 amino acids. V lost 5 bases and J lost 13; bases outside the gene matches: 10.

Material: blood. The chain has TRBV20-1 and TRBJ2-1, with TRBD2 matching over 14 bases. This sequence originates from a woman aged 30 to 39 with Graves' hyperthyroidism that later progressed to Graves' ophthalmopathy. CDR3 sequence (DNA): TGCAGTGCTCCCACCGGGACTAGCGGGGGCCGCCAGTTCTTC. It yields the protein CSAPTGTSGGRQFF.